This TCR beta chain is from a study of blood T cell repertoires in COVID-19 (dated by TCRdb to 2020 to 2022). Describing the broader study: Collaborator samples came from the United States, Italy and Spain and covered acute and convalescent phases of COVID-19. Sample metadata almost always included a de-identified subject ID, COVID-19 status, age in years and sex. Where available, HLA class I and class II types were obtained from metadata supplied by the sample provider rather than from assay-based typing. Samples came from the ongoing ImmuneRACE study (first 160 participants) plus 1,254 subjects from 6 global collaborators. Deeply sampled blood TCRbeta repertoires from subjects exposed to, actively infected with, or recovered from COVID-19 were included in the dataset. The prospective study material was composed of cDNA or gDNA derived from T cells, B-cell-depleted T cells, or PBMCs. The repertoires were released in a freely available public database intended as a resource for research on the immune response to SARS-CoV-2.

Concerning this clone itself: No antigen is known for it. No base qualities exist here, and no much larger clone lies one base off it.

The immunoSEQ Assay, a bias-controlled multiplex PCR, was used to amplify TCRbeta CDR3 regions from genomic DNA. The source study handled its data this way. Nucleated cell counts per sample were estimated from amplification of reference gene primers within the assay. To quantify the absolute abundance of each unique TCRbeta CDR3 rearrangement, sequence reads were collapsed and filtered. Productive Simpson clonality was computed per sample as the square root of Simpson's diversity index over productive rearrangements. In its TCRdb copy, this immuneACCESS table keeps in-frame sequences only and misses some clones. Where compared with another copy, unresolved V genes explain less than half of these, and the others have no known cause. V and J calls and clone size are given by that table; D and trimming were obtained from the DNA. The sample table records over 250,000 clones; around 87% of these occur just once. The top ten hold under 2.5% of the sample.

Enrolling through a virtual design, the prospective study's participants ranged in age from roughly 18 to 95 years and lived across about two dozen United States geographic areas. In the prospective study, cohorts were assigned on the basis of participant-reported clinical history obtained from a screening survey and a study questionnaire. ImmuneRACE Cohort 3 recovered participants were defined by two consecutive negative NP/OP PCR tests, healthcare professional clearance, or symptom resolution. Mobile phlebotomists in the prospective study collected whole blood, serum and a nasopharyngeal or oropharyngeal swab from every participant. Additional blood draws and questionnaires over an approximately two-month period could optionally be provided by prospective study participants. Before DNA extraction, blood samples from the prospective study were shipped at room temperature or frozen. Findings and caveats that apply to the study as a whole: How much clinical and demographic metadata was included differed by source and by participant, and the metadata was provided uncurated.

V and J are truncated by 4 bases and 1 base respectively, leaving an intervening sequence of 14 bases. CDR1 is given as KGHDR and CDR2 as SFDVKD, both from the germline V gene. Measured from the cysteine to the phenylalanine, the CDR3 is 16 residues long. The entry retains the CDR3 DNA only, 48 bases that are in frame from base 1. The sequence joins TRBV24-1 to TRBJ2-3; perhaps TRBD1 is the D gene, with 5 bases matching. The clonotype originates from a woman aged 18-29 years who had recovered from COVID-19. Material for sequencing was PBMCs or T cells enriched from blood (not recorded which). CDR3 region: CATSETRGRGTDTQYF. The nucleotides read TGTGCCACCAGTGAGACAAGGGGCAGAGGCACAGATACGCAGTATTTT.